These 23 T cell receptor beta chains were all obtained from the same sample, sequenced in a study of OX40 agonist ivuxolimab in advanced cancers. Profiled with immunoSEQ multiplex PCR; TCRdb holds only in-frame clones, not every one. The table shows about 79,000 clones, with 92% occurring only once. The sample was CD4+ or CD8+ T cells sorted from blood, taken in a trial of the OX40 agonist ivuxolimab. The source is an adult with an advanced solid tumor such as melanoma, head and neck, liver or kidney cancer.

The chain has TRBV5-6 and TRBJ2-3; D is undetermined. The V end lost 5 bases, the J end lost 7 bases, and 11 bases lay between the germline ends. This CDR3 has 12 amino acids. Germline CDR1 is SGHDT and CDR2 is YYEEEE. DNA for the CDR3: TGTGCCAGCAGTTTTCGAGGAAATACGCAGTATTTT. Translating gives CASSFRGNTQYF.

This clone was picked up one time. The chain combines TRBV13 with TRBJ1-2; maybe TRBD1 (5 bases). The V end lost 6 bases, the J end lost 4 bases, and 15 bases lay between the germline ends. From germline, CDR1 is PRHDT and CDR2 FYEKMQ (reference sequence). This CDR3 is built from 14 residues. The CDR3 reads CASRDERDGYGYTF. CDR3 nucleotides: TGTGCCAGCAGAGACGAACGGGACGGCTATGGCTACACCTTC. Combining the CDR3 with reference TRBV13 and TRBJ1-2 gives the whole variable domain AAGVIQSPRHLIKEKRETATLKCYPIPRHDTVYWYQQGPGQDPQFLISFYEKMQSDKGSIPDRFSAQQFSDYHSELNMSSLELGDSALYFCASRDERDGYGYTFGSGTRLTVV.

V and J are TRBV4-3 and TRBJ1-4; D gene uncertain. V shed 0 bases and J shed 5 bases, with 13 bases lying between them. Germline V gives CDR1 LGHNA, CDR2 YSLEER. There are 16 residues in the CDR3. CDR3: CASSQDLEGQNEKLFF. CDR3 in DNA: TGCGCCAGCAGCCAAGATTTGGAGGGTCAGAATGAAAAACTGTTTTTT.

The chain is built from TRBV7-3 and TRBJ1-1; D is unresolved. V was cut by 4 bases and J by 2 bases, with 11 bases left in between. CDR1 and CDR2 from the germline V gene are SGHTA and FQGTGA. The CDR3 runs 14 residues. CDR3 sequence reads: CASSSASGNTEAFF. For the CDR3, the DNA is TGTGCCAGCAGCTCCGCCTCAGGTAACACTGAAGCTTTCTTT.

The chain employs TRBV27 and TRBJ2-7, with D possibly TRBD2 on 6 matching bases. Germline values: CDR1 MNHEY, CDR2 SMNVEV (reference sequence). V lost 8 bases and J lost 6, with 11 bases in between. The CDR3 consists of 11 residues. The CDR3 protein is CASRGGSEQYF. Here the CDR3 DNA reads TGTGCCAGCCGGGGAGGCTCCGAGCAGTACTTC.

This clone was seen more than once but under ten times. This chain connects TRBV11-2 to TRBJ1-5; D is unclear. CDR1 and CDR2 (germline): SGHAT, FQNNGV. Trimming took 1 base from V and 2 from J, leaving 6 bases between them. This CDR3 is built from 14 residues. CDR3 coding DNA: TGTGCCAGCAGCTTAGGGTGGGGCAATCAGCCCCAGCATTTT. Amino acid sequence: CASSLGWGNQPQHF.

A note on this clone: Other DNA sequences in this specimen translate into the identical CDR3. The gene calls are TRBV6-5 and TRBJ2-2, with a weak D call TRBD1 (5 bases). The CDR3 covers 13 residues. The V gene's germline CDR1 is MNHEY and CDR2 SVGAGI. V lost 2 bases and J lost 6, with 7 bases in between. The CDR3 DNA is TGTGCCAGCAGTTACGAAGGGGCCGGGGAGCTGTTTTTT. Protein product: CASSYEGAGELFF.

The chain links TRBV30 to TRBJ2-7, with 13 nucleotides matching TRBD2. Germline values: CDR1 GTSNPN, CDR2 SVGIG (reference sequence). With V trimmed by 7 bases and J by 5 bases, 17 bases remained unmatched. This CDR3 comprises 17 residues. This CDR3 reads CASAGLAGPRAVNEQYF. Written as DNA, the CDR3 is TGTGCCTCGGCGGGACTAGCGGGGCCCCGGGCCGTCAACGAGCAGTACTTC. The full variable domain, its missing parts supplied by reference TRBV30 and TRBJ2-7, is SQTIHQWPATLVQPVGSPLSLECTVEGTSNPNLYWYRQAAGRGLQLLFYSVGIGQISSEVPQNLSASRPQDRQFILSSKKLLLSDSGFYLCASAGLAGPRAVNEQYFGPGTRLTVT.

This chain joins TRBV7-7 and TRBJ2-5, with D unresolved. Germline loops: CDR1 SSHAT, CDR2 FNYEAQ (reference sequence). V gave up 6 bases and J gave up 8 bases, with 10 bases separating them. The CDR3 loop spans 11 amino acids. CDR3 sequence reads: CASRGIDTQYF. CDR3 sequence (DNA): TGTGCCAGCAGGGGCATAGACACCCAGTACTTC. The complete variable domain, with remaining parts taken from reference TRBV7-7 and TRBJ2-5, reads GAGVSQSPRYKVTKRGQDVTLRCDPISSHATLYWYQQALGQGPEFLTYFNYEAQPDKSGLPSDRFSAERPEGSISTLTIQRTEQRDSAMYRCASRGIDTQYFGPGTRLLVL.

The chain is built from TRBV2 and TRBJ1-4; 9 bases align to TRBD1. The CDR3 has 13 amino acids. Germline values: CDR1 SNHLY, CDR2 FYNNEI. V dropped 8 bases and J dropped 7; count of bases not matched to a gene: 5. The CDR3 is CASSTGGGEKLFF. The CDR3 nucleotides read TGTGCCAGCTCGACAGGGGGAGGTGAAAAACTGTTTTTT.

The chain couples TRBV4-1 to TRBJ1-3; D unresolved. Germline CDR1 reads MGHRA; CDR2 reads YSYEKL. The CDR3 is made up of 15 amino acids. V lost 0 bases and J 1 base, leaving 7 bases between the germline ends. The CDR3 loop is CASSQDGVSGNTIYF. CDR3 in DNA: TGCGCCAGCAGCCAAGATGGGGTATCTGGAAACACCATATATTTT.

The table lists this clone with a few counts. The chain is built from TRBV11-3 and TRBJ2-7; TRBD2 is a possible D gene (6 bases). The CDR3 is 12 residues long. The germline V and J ends were trimmed by 1 base and 7 bases, with 8 bases remaining between them. Germline V gives CDR1 SGHNT, CDR2 YENEEA. The CDR3 reads CASSLVAGEQYF. CDR3 coding DNA: TGTGCCAGCAGCTTAGTTGCGGGGGAGCAGTACTTC. Looking up the rest from reference TRBV11-3 and TRBJ2-7 gives the full variable domain: EAGVVQSPRYKIIEKKQPVAFWCNPISGHNTLYWYLQNLGQGPELLIRYENEEAVDDSQLPKDRFSAERLKGVDSTLKIQPAELGDSAVYLCASSLVAGEQYFGPGTRLTVT.

A few counts support this clone. V gene TRBV6-4 combines with J gene TRBJ1-1; D is perhaps TRBD1 (6 bases). V lost 5 bases and J 4 bases, leaving 14 bases between the germline ends. The CDR3 length is 14 residues. Germline-derived CDR1 and CDR2 are MRHNA and SNTAGT. CDR3 in amino acids: CASSPGTSGTEAFF. CDR3 in DNA: TGTGCCAGCAGTCCAGGGACATCTGGCACTGAAGCTTTCTTT.

This sequence joins TRBV6-5 and TRBJ1-1, with D possibly being TRBD1 (5 bases). Germline V lookup: CDR1 MNHEY, CDR2 SVGAGI. V was trimmed by 2 bases and J by 8 bases, leaving 12 bases between them. CDR3 size: 13 residues. CDR3 DNA: TGTGCCAGCAGTTACATTCGGGGGAACGAAGCTTTCTTT. The encoded protein is CASSYIRGNEAFF.

This chain joins TRBV2 and TRBJ2-1; D could derive from TRBD1 or TRBD2 (5 bases each). The V gene lost 3 bases and the J gene lost 9 bases, with 12 bases spanning the gap. Germline assignment: CDR1 SNHLY and CDR2 FYNNEI. The CDR3 is 13 amino acids. DNA for the CDR3: TGTGCCAGCAGTGACGGGGACCATGGTGAGCAGTTCTTC. Translating it yields CASSDGDHGEQFF.

This chain uses TRBV27 with TRBJ2-1; D gene unclear. Trimming shortened V by 5 bases and J by 3 bases, and 14 bases separated the two germline ends. CDR1 and CDR2 from the germline V gene are MNHEY and SMNVEV (reference sequence). The CDR3 totals 15 residues. CDR3: CASSAQDVSYNEQFF. Here the CDR3 DNA reads TGTGCCAGCAGTGCCCAGGACGTTAGCTACAATGAGCAGTTCTTC.

V is TRBV7-6 and J is TRBJ2-3, with 8 nucleotides matching TRBD2. V shed 5 bases and J 5 bases; nucleotides not matched to a gene: 3. CDR1 and CDR2 (germline): SGHVS, FNYEAQ. The CDR3 spans 13 residues. The CDR3 is CASSRGGQDTQYF. The CDR3 DNA reads TGTGCCAGCAGCCGGGGGGGCCAAGATACGCAGTATTTT.

V gene TRBV27 combines with J gene TRBJ2-1; D unclear. CDR1 and CDR2 (germline): MNHEY, SMNVEV (reference sequence). The V end lost 2 bases, the J end lost 6 bases, and 5 bases lay between the germline ends. The CDR3 spans 12 residues. The CDR3 DNA reads as TGTGCCAGCAGTTTACTAGGCAATGAGCAGTTCTTC. Amino acid sequence: CASSLLGNEQFF.

The CDR3 DNA is TGTGCCAGCAGCTTACCTTGGGGCAGGGAAAAAGAGACCCAGTACTTC. It yields the protein CASSLPWGREKETQYF. This rearrangement joins TRBV7-9 to TRBJ2-5; a possible D gene is TRBD1 (5 bases). The CDR3 has 16 amino acids. Trimming took off 2 bases at V and 3 bases at J, with 16 bases between the two ends. Germline-derived CDR1 and CDR2 are SEHNR and FQNEAQ (reference sequence).

The rearrangement links TRBV27 to TRBJ1-1; TRBD1 agrees at 7 bases. Germline V CDR1 and CDR2: MNHEY, SMNVEV (reference sequence). V shed 6 bases, J shed 2 bases, and the junction held 9 bases outside the gene matches. This CDR3 is built from 15 residues. The chain's CDR3 is CASSQSTGANTEAFF. For the CDR3, the DNA is TGTGCCAGCAGCCAATCCACAGGGGCCAACACTGAAGCTTTCTTT.

The chain uses TRBV4-1 and TRBJ1-5; D unclear. CDR3 size: 13 residues. Trimming shortened V by 0 bases and J by 7 bases, and 7 bases separated the two germline ends. Germline V CDR1 and CDR2: MGHRA, YSYEKL. The CDR3 region is CASSQDPGQPQHF. DNA of the CDR3: TGCGCCAGCAGCCAAGACCCTGGGCAGCCCCAGCATTTT.

This clone was detected only a few times. The chain links TRBV6-6 to TRBJ1-2, with a possible D match to TRBD1 (6 bases). The CDR3 is made up of 13 amino acids. Germline V gene sequence: CDR1 MNHNY, CDR2 SVGAGI (reference sequence). Between the trimmed V and J ends, which lost 8 bases and 7 bases, there was a span of 17 bases. Here the CDR3 DNA reads TGTGCCAGCTTGCTAGGGGGGGGAGCTGGCTACACCTTC. It codes for CASLLGGGAGYTF.

The chain recombines TRBV15 with TRBJ2-7, with D uncertain. The CDR3 loop spans 13 amino acids. V lost 0 bases and J 0 bases, leaving 3 bases between the germline ends. Germline CDR1 LNHNV, CDR2 YYDKDF (reference sequence). The CDR3 protein is CATSRDRSYEQYF. The CDR3 DNA follows: TGTGCCACCAGCAGAGATCGCTCCTACGAGCAGTACTTC.